This T cell receptor beta chain was profiled in a study of blood T cell repertoires in COVID-19. Study-level information: From T cells, B-cell-depleted T cells, or PBMCs came the material, which was cDNA or gDNA.

TCRdb's copy holds only in-frame clones and misses some; the assay was immunoSEQ multiplex PCR. Here the sample spans about 120,000 clones, roughly 80% being singletons. J lost 6 bases, V lost 2 bases, and 7 bases had no gene match. CDR1 SGDLS and CDR2 YYNGEE come from the germline V gene. The CDR3 has 15 residues. This clone was observed a handful of times. The receptor's source is a human donor in a cohort sampled during active COVID-19. V usage is TRBV9 and J usage is TRBJ2-7, with 11 bases identical to TRBD1. Source material: peripheral blood. The CDR3 loop is CASSVGQGAGSEQYF. In DNA, the CDR3 is TGTGCCAGCAGCGTCGGACAGGGGGCGGGAAGCGAGCAGTACTTC.